What follows describes a single T cell receptor (beta chain). No antigen is known for it. This record belongs to a study of T cell repertoires in cytomegalovirus infection. One entry per CDR3 protein, called by TCRdb with MiXCR from the reads. The data show over 150,000 distinct CDR3 sequences, roughly 20% seen once. Study conclusions and caveats: Predominance within the ex vivo response was attributable to HLA-C-restricted CMV-specific TCR beta clonotypes. There were carriers of CMV plus the relevant HLA, and cumulative public TCR beta family frequency identified them.

Germline V gives CDR1 LGHNA, CDR2 YNFKEQ. The CDR3 consists of 15 residues. V gave up 2 bases and J gave up 6 bases; unmatched junction bases: 7. This TCR came from a human donor in good health (CMV status not recorded). Some clones in this sample may be carry-over from other donors' samples. The sequenced sample consisted of PBMCs. The V and J genes are TRBV4-2 and TRBJ1-1, with TRBD1 matching over 9 bases. Written as DNA, the CDR3 is TGTGCCAGCAGCCAACCCCTACAGGGGGCCGCTGAAGCTTTCTTT. Translating gives CASSQPLQGAAEAFF.